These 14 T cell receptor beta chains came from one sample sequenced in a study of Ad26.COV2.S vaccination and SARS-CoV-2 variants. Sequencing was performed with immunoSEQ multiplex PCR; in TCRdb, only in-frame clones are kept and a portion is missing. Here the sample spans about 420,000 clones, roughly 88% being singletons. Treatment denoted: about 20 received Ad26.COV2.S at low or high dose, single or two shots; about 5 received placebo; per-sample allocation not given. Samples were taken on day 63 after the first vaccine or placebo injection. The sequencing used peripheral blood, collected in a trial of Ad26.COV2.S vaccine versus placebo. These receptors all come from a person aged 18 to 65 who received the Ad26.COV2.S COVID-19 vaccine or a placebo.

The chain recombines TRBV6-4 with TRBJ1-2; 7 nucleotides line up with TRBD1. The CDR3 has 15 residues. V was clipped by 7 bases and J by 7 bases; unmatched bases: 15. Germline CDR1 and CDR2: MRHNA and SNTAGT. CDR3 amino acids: CASTPTPGQAGGYTF. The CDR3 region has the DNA TGTGCCAGCACCCCCACGCCCGGACAGGCGGGTGGCTACACCTTC.

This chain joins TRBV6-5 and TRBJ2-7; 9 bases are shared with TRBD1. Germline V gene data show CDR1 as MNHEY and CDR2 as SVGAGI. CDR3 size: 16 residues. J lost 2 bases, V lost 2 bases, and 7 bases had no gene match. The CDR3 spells CASSYRTGTGPYEQYF. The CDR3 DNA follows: TGTGCCAGCAGTTACCGGACCGGGACAGGGCCCTACGAGCAGTACTTC.

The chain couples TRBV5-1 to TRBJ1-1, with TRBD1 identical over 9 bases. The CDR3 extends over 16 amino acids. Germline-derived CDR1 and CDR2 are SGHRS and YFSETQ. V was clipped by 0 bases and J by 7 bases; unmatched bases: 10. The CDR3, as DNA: TGCGCCAGCAGCTTGGAAAGAAGGGACAGGGTAGGTGAAGCTTTCTTT. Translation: CASSLERRDRVGEAFF.

The CDR3 coding sequence is TGTGCCAGAAGCTCACACAGGGGGGGCTACAATGAGCAGTTCTTC. Amino acids: CARSSHRGGYNEQFF. This chain links TRBV5-3 with TRBJ2-1; a weak D match, TRBD1 (8 bases). TRBV5-3 is reported as an ORF; its role is uncertain. Trimming pared 3 bases from V and 3 bases from J, leaving 13 bases between. The CDR3 loop spans 15 amino acids.

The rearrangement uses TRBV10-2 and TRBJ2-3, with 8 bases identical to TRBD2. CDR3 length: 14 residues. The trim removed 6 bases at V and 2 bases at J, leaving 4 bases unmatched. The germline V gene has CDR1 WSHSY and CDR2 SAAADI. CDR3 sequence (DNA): TGCGCCAGCAGATTAGCGGGGACCACAGATACGCAGTATTTT. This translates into CASRLAGTTDTQYF.

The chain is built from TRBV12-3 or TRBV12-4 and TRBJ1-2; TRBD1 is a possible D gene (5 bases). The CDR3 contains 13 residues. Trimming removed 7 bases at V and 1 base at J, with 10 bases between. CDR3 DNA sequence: TGTGCCAGCACGACAGCGTTTAACTATGGCTACACCTTC. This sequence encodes CASTTAFNYGYTF.

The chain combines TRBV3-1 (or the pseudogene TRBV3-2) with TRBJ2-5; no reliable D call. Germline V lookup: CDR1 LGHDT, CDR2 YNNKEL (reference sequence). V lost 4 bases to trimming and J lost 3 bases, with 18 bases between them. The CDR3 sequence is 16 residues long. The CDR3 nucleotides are TGTGCCAGCAGCCTTTTGACCGGAAAACTGAAAGAGACCCAGTACTTC. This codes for CASSLLTGKLKETQYF.

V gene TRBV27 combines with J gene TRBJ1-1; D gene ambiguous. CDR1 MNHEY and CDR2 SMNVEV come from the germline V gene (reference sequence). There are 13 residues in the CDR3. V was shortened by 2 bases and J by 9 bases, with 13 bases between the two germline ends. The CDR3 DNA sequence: TGTGCCAGCAGTTTAGGACCCCTCTTAAAAGCTTTCTTT. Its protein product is CASSLGPLLKAFF.

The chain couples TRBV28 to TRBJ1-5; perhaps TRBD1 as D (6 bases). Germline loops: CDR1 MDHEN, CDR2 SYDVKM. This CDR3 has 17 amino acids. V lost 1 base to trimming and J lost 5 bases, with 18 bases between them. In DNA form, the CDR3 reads TGTGCCAGCAGTTTATCGGGGGGCAGGAGAATTGATCAGCCCCAGCATTTT. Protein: CASSLSGGRRIDQPQHF. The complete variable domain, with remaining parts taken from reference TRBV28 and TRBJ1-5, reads DVKVTQSSRYLVKRTGEKVFLECVQDMDHENMFWYRQDPGLGLRLIYFSYDVKMKEKGDIPEGYSVSREKKERFSLILESASTNQTSMYLCASSLSGGRRIDQPQHFGDGTRLSIL.

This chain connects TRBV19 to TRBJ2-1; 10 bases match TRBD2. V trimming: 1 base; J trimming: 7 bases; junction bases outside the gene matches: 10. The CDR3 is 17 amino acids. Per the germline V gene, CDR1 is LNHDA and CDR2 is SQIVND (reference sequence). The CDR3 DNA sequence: TGTGCCAGTAGTATAGGTTTGCCAGCGGGGGGGCTTAATGAGCAGTTCTTC. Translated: CASSIGLPAGGLNEQFF.

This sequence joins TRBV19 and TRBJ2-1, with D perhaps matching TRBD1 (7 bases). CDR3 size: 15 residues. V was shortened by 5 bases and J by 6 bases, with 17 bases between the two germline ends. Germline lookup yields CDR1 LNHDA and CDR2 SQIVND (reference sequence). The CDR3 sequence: CASSSQGGLANEQFF. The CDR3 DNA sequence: TGTGCCAGTAGTTCCCAGGGGGGCCTCGCCAATGAGCAGTTCTTC.

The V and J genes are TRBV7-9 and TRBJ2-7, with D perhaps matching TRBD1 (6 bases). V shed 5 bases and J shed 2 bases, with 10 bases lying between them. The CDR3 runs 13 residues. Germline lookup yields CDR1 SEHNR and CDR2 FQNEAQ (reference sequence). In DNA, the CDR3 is TGTGCCAGCAGCCCCAACAGGGCCTACGAGCAGTACTTC. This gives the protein CASSPNRAYEQYF.

The CDR3 DNA sequence: TGTGCCAGCAGCCCCCTAGCGGGGGGTTACGAGCAGTACTTC. Protein: CASSPLAGGYEQYF. V gene TRBV4-2 combines with J gene TRBJ2-7; TRBD2 matches 11 bases. The CDR3 spans 14 residues. With 4 bases clipped from V and 4 bases from J, the junction kept 3 bases outside the gene matches. CDR1 LGHNA and CDR2 YNFKEQ come from the germline V gene.

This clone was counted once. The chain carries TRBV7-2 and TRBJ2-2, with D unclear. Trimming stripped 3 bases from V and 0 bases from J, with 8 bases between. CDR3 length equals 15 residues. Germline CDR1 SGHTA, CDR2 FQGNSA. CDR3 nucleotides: TGTGCCAGCAGCTTCTTAACATCGAACACCGGGGAGCTGTTTTTT. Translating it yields CASSFLTSNTGELFF. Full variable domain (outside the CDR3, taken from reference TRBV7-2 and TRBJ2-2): GAGVSQSPSNKVTEKGKDVELRCDPISGHTALYWYRQSLGQGLEFLIYFQGNSAPDKSGLPSDRFSAERTGGSVSTLTIQRTQQEDSAVYLCASSFLTSNTGELFFGEGSRLTVL.